This TCR beta chain came from a study of blood T cell repertoires in COVID-19. Study-level background: The United States, Italy and Spain provided the acute and convalescent COVID-19 samples.

The CDR3 spans 11 residues. V was trimmed by 6 bases and J by 7 bases, leaving 10 bases between them. In germline, CDR1 is LGHDT, CDR2 YNNKEL (reference sequence). Clones were sequenced by immunoSEQ multiplex PCR, and TCRdb holds only the in-frame ones, with some missing. The sample consists of around 130,000 clones, about four fifths of them appearing once. This clonotype was sampled from a man aged 40-50 years with active or convalescent COVID-19. Sequenced material: peripheral blood. The genes are TRBV3-1 (or the pseudogene TRBV3-2) and TRBJ2-7; a possible D gene is TRBD1 (5 bases). Written as DNA, the CDR3 is TGTGCCAGCAGTTCGAGGACAGAGCAGTACTTC. This codes for CASSSRTEQYF.